This T cell receptor (beta chain) was sequenced in a study of T cell repertoires in cytomegalovirus infection. The overall study: Carrying CMV and the relevant HLA type showed in public TCR beta signatures.

TCRdb re-analysed the reads in MiXCR, keeping a single row per CDR3 protein. The repertoire holds about 97,000 distinct CDR3 sequences, with more than 15% as singletons. Findings of the study overall: The response measured ex vivo was dominated by TCR beta clonotypes (HLA-C-restricted and CMV-specific). Identification of carriers of CMV plus the relevant HLA was performed using cumulative public TCR beta family frequency.

The germline gives CDR1 SGHTA, CDR2 FQGNSA. Trimming shortened V by 8 bases and J by 2 bases, and 17 bases separated the two germline ends. The CDR3 loop spans 15 amino acids. This clonotype was recorded at least ten times. What it binds is not known. Sequenced input: PBMCs. This sequence originates from a human donor in good health (CMV status not recorded). Some clones in this sample may be carry-over from other donors' samples. The V call is TRBV7-2, the J call TRBJ2-3; possible D gene TRBD2, 6 bases. CDR3 sequence: CASRPGRGFTDTQYF. CDR3 bases: TGTGCCAGCCGCCCTGGGCGGGGCTTCACAGATACGCAGTATTTT.